The 13 T cell receptor beta chains reported below all come from one sample, sequenced in a study of cytomegalovirus exposure and HLA in healthy donors. Researchers ran the PCR with 60 Vbeta and 13 Jbeta primers. TCRdb keeps only in-frame clones here, not all; method: immunoSEQ multiplex PCR. Of 100,000 or so clones listed, 80% are singletons. Sequencing input: PBMCs. These receptors were taken from a man younger than 35 in good health and CMV-seronegative.

The genes are TRBV13 and TRBJ1-1; D uncertain. Germline V gene data show CDR1 as PRHDT and CDR2 as FYEKMQ (reference sequence). This CDR3 has 14 residues. Trimming took 5 bases from V and 3 from J, leaving 13 bases between them. The CDR3 DNA follows: TGTGCCAGCAGCAGTAGTTTCCCTTACACTGAAGCTTTCTTT. It encodes CASSSSFPYTEAFF.

The chain combines TRBV5-5 with TRBJ1-5, with D maybe TRBD1 (5 bases). Germline V CDR1 and CDR2: SGHKS, YYEKEE (reference sequence). CDR3 length: 16 residues. V lost 1 base to trimming and J lost 2 bases, with 13 bases between them. The CDR3 loop reads CASSLFGAEGNQPQHF. The DNA for the CDR3 is TGTGCCAGCAGCTTGTTTGGGGCAGAGGGCAATCAGCCCCAGCATTTT.

The chain is built from TRBV29-1 and TRBJ2-1; D might be TRBD1 (5 bases). CDR3 length: 15 residues. Per the germline V gene, CDR1 is SQVTM and CDR2 is ANQGSEA. V lost 3 bases and J lost 10, with 22 bases in between. CDR3 DNA: TGCAGCGTTGATGGGGCCCTTGGGCAGAAACAGGAGCAGTTCTTC. This codes for CSVDGALGQKQEQFF.

Concerning this clone itself: The junction departs from germline at one end; a sequencing error may be responsible. The rearrangement joins TRBV7-7 to TRBJ2-5; the D is unclear. The V gene's germline CDR1 is SSHAT and CDR2 FNYEAQ (reference sequence). The CDR3 runs 13 residues. Here the CDR3 DNA reads TGTGCTAGCAGCCCAAGCCACGAAGAGACCCAGTACTTC. Translating gives CASSPSHEETQYF.

V gene TRBV7-8 combines with J gene TRBJ1-3; D gene ambiguous. V was trimmed by 2 bases and J by 7 bases, leaving 15 bases between them. The V gene's germline CDR1 is SGHVS and CDR2 FQNEAQ. The CDR3 totals 15 residues. CDR3 residues: CASSLFGEARNTIYF. The CDR3, as DNA: TGTGCCAGCAGCTTATTCGGGGAGGCGCGGAACACCATATATTTT.

The chain employs TRBV28 and TRBJ2-3; D is unclear. Trimming shortened V by 3 bases and J by 6 bases, and 10 bases separated the two germline ends. There are 13 residues in the CDR3. Germline loops: CDR1 MDHEN, CDR2 SYDVKM. The CDR3, as DNA: TGTGCCAGCAGTTTGGGCAGGATTGATACGCAGTATTTT. This sequence encodes CASSLGRIDTQYF.

The CDR3 sequence: CASSPPLGGTFGHGELFF. The CDR3 region has the DNA TGTGCCAGCAGCCCTCCCCTCGGGGGGACCTTCGGCCACGGGGAGCTGTTTTTT. The V call is TRBV9, the J call TRBJ2-2; TRBD2 matches at 7 bases. The CDR3 is 18 residues long. The V segment lost 4 bases and the J segment 7 bases; nucleotides outside the gene matches: 19. The germline V gene has CDR1 SGDLS and CDR2 YYNGEE.

The rearrangement links TRBV6-1 to TRBJ2-2; no definite D call. Germline V gene sequence: CDR1 MNHNS, CDR2 SASEGT. This CDR3 region has 11 residues. Trimming cost V 4 bases and J 9 bases, with 6 bases left between them. CDR3 nucleotides: TGTGCCAGCAGTGGTCGGTGGGAGCTGTTTTTT. Amino acids: CASSGRWELFF.

The chain uses TRBV6-6 and TRBJ1-1; no definite D call. V shed 8 bases and J shed 9 bases, with 13 bases lying between them. CDR3 length: 11 residues. Per the germline V gene, CDR1 is MNHNY and CDR2 is SVGAGI (reference sequence). DNA for the CDR3: TGTGCCAGCCGGGGAACGGAGAAAGCTTTCTTT. It encodes CASRGTEKAFF.

This clone occurred a few times. This sequence joins TRBV5-8 and TRBJ2-5; D might be TRBD2 (7 bases). CDR3 length: 14 residues. Per germline, CDR1 SGHTS and CDR2 YDEGEE. Between the trimmed V and J ends, which lost 5 bases and 4 bases, there was a span of 15 bases. DNA for the CDR3: TGTGCCAGCAGGTTACGGGGGGCCGGAGAGACCCAGTACTTC. It yields the protein CASRLRGAGETQYF.

The chain combines TRBV11-2 with TRBJ1-5; D possibly corresponds to TRBD1 (6 bases). This CDR3 contains 14 residues. CDR1 and CDR2 from the germline V gene are SGHAT and FQNNGV. V was trimmed by 3 bases and J by 4 bases, leaving 10 bases between them. The CDR3 coding sequence is TGTGCCAGCAGCTTGGGACACGATAATCAGCCCCAGCATTTT. It is translated as CASSLGHDNQPQHF.

The rearrangement joins TRBV7-2 to TRBJ2-1, with 9 bases lining up with TRBD1. The CDR3 is made up of 15 amino acids. The J segment lost 1 base and the V segment lost 4 bases, leaving 2 bases of the junction unmatched. Germline V gene lookup returns CDR1 SGHTA and CDR2 FQGNSA. The CDR3 nucleotides read TGTGCCAGCAGCTCGGACAGGGGTTCCTACAATGAGCAGTTCTTC. Translation: CASSSDRGSYNEQFF.

This clone was picked up one time. Its ends do not fully match the called genes, so a read error is possible. The chain couples TRBV7-9 to TRBJ1-6; TRBD1 might be the D (5 bases). Germline CDR1 is SEHNR and CDR2 is FQNEAQ (reference sequence). The CDR3 has 16 residues. CDR3 amino acids: CSSSLDIGAYNSPLHF. CDR3 DNA: TGTTCCAGCAGCCTGGACATCGGCGCCTATAATTCACCCCTCCACTTT.